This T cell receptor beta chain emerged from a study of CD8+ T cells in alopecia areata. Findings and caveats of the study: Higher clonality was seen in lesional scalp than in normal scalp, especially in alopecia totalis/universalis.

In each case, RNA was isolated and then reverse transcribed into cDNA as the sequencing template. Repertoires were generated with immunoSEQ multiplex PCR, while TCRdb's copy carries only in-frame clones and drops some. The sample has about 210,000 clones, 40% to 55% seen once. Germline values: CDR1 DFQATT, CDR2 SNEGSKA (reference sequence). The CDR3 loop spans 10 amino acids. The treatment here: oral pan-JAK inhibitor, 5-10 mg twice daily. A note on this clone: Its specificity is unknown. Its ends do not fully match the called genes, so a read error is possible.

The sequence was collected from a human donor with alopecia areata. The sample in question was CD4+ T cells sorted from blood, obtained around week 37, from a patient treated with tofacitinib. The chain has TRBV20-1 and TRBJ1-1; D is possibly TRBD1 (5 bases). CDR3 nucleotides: TGCAGTGCTAGTGGATCGACAGACCTCTTT. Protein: CSASGSTDLF.